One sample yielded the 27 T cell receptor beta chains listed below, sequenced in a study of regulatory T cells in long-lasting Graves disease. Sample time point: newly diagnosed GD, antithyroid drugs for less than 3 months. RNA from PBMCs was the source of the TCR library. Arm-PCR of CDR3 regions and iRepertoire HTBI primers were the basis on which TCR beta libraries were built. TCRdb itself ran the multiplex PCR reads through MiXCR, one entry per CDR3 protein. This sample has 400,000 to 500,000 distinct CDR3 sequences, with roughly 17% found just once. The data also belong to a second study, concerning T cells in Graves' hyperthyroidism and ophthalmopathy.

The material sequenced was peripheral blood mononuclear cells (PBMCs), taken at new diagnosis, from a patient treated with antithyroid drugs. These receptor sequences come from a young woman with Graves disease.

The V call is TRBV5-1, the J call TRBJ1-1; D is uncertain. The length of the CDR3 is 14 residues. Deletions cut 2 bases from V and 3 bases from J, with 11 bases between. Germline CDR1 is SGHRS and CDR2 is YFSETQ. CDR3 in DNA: TGCGCCAGCAGCTTCGGGGTTGGGGACACTGAAGCTTTCTTT. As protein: CASSFGVGDTEAFF.

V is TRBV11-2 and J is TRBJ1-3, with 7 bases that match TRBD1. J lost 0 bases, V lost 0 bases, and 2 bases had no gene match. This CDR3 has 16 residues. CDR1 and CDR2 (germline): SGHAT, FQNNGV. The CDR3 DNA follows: TGTGCCAGCAGCTTAGAGACAGGGAACTCTGGAAACACCATATATTTT. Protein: CASSLETGNSGNTIYF.

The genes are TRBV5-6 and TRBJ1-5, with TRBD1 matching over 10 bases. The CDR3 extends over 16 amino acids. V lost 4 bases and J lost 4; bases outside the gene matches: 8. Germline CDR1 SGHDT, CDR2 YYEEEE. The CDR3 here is CASSPSRTGGNQPQHF. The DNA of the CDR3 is TGTGCCAGCAGCCCCTCCAGGACAGGGGGGAATCAGCCCCAGCATTTT.

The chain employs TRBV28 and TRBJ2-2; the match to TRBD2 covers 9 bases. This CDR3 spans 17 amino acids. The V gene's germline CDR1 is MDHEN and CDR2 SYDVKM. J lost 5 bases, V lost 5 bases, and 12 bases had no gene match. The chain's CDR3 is CASSQRPGLASTGELFF. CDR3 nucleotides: TGTGCCAGCAGTCAGAGGCCGGGACTAGCCTCAACCGGGGAGCTGTTTTTT.

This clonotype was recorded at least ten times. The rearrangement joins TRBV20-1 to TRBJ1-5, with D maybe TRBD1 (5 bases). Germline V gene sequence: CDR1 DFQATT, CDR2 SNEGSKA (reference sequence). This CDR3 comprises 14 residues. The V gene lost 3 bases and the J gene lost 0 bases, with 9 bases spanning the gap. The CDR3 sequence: CSARVTVSNQPQHF. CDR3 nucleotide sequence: TGCAGTGCTAGGGTGACAGTTAGCAATCAGCCCCAGCATTTT.

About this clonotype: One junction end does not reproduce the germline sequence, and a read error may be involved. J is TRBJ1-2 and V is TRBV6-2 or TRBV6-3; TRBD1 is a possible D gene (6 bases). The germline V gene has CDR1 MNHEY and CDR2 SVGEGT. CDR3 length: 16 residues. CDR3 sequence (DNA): TGTGTCAGCAGTTACTCGAATTTTGCCGGGGGCGATGGCTACACCTTC. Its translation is CVSSYSNFAGGDGYTF.

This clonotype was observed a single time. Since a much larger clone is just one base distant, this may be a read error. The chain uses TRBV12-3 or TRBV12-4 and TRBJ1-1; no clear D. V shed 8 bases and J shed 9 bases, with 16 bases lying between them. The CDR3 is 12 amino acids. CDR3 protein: CASGRDTKQAFF. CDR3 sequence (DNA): TGTGCCAGCGGTCGAGACACAAAGCAAGCTTTCTTT.

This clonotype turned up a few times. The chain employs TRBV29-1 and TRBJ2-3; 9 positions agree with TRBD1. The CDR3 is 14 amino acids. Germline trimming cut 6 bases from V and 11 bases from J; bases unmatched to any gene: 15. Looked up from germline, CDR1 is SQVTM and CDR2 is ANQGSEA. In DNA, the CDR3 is TGCAGCGTAGCGCCGGGACAGGGCCCCGAAGGGCAGTATTTT. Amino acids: CSVAPGQGPEGQYF.

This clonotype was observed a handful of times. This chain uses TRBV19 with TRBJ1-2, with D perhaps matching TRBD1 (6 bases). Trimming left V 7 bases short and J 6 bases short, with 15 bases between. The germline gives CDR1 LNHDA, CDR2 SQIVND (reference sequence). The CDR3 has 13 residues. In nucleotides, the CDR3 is TGTGCCAGTACTAACAAGGCAGGGGATGGCTACACCTTC. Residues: CASTNKAGDGYTF.

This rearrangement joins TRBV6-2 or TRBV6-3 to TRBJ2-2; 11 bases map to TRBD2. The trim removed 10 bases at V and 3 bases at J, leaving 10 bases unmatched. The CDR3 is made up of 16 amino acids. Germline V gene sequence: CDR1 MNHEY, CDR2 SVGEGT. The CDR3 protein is CATYHSGRAHTGELFF. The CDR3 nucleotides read TGTGCCACCTACCATAGCGGGAGGGCCCACACCGGGGAGCTGTTTTTT.

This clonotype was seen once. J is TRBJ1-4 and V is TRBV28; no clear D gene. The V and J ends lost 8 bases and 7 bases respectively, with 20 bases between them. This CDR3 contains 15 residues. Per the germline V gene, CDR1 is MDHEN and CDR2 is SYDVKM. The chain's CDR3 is CASGHTRVGSEKLFF. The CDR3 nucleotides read TGTGCCAGCGGCCACACCCGGGTCGGTAGTGAAAAACTGTTTTTT.

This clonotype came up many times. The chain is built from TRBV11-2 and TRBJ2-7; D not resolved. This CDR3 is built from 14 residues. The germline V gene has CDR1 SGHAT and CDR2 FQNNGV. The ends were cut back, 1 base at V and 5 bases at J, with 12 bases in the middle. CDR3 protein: CASSLAAISHEQYF. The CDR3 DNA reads TGTGCCAGCAGCTTAGCGGCCATTTCCCACGAGCAGTACTTC.

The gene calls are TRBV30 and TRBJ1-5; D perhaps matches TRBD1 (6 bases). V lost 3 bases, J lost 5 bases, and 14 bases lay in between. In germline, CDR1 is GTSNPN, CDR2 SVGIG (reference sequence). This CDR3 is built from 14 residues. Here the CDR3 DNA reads TGTGCCTGGAGCAGGAAGCAGGGGTATCAGCCCCAGCATTTT. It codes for CAWSRKQGYQPQHF.

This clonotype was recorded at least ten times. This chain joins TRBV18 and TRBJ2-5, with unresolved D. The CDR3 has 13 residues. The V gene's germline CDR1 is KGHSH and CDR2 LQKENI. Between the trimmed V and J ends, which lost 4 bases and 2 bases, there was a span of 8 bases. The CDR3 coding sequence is TGTGCCAGCTCACGCTTGCTACAAGAGACCCAGTACTTC. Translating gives CASSRLLQETQYF.

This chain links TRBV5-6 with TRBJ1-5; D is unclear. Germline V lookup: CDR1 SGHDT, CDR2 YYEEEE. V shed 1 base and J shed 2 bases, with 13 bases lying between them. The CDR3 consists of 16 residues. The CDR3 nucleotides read TGTGCCAGCAGCTTGAGACGAGCGGGAGGCAATCAGCCCCAGCATTTT. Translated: CASSLRRAGGNQPQHF.

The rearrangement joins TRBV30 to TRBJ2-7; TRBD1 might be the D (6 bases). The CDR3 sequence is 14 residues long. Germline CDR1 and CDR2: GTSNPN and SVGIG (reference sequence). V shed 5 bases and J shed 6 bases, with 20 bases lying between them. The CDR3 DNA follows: TGTGCCTGGGGACGGACAGAGTCCCTGGGCGAGCAGTACTTC. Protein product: CAWGRTESLGEQYF.

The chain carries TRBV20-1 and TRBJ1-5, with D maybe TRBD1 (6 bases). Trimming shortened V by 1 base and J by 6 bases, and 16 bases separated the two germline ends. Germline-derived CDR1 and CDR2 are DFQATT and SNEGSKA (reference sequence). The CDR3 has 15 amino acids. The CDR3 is CSARVGRGYLQPQHF. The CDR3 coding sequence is TGCAGTGCTAGAGTTGGCAGGGGATATCTTCAGCCCCAGCATTTT.

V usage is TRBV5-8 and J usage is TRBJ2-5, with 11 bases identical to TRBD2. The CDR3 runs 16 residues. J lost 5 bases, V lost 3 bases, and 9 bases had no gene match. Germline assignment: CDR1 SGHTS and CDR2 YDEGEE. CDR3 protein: CASSWGLADRPETQYF. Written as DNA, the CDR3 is TGTGCCAGCAGCTGGGGACTAGCGGATCGGCCCGAGACCCAGTACTTC.

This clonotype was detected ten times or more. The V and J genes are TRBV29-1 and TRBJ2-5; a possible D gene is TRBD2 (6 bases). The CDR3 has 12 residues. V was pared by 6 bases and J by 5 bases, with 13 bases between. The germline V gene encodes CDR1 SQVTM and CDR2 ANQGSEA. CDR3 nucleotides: TGCAGCGTGAGGGACTCGGGGGAGACCCAGTACTTC. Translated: CSVRDSGETQYF.

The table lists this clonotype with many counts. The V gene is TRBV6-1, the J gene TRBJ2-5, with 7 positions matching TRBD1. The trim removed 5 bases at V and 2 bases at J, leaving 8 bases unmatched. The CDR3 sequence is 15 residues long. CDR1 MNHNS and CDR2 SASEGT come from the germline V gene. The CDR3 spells CASSLLTGQQETQYF. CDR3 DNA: TGTGCCAGCAGTCTCTTGACAGGGCAACAAGAGACCCAGTACTTC.

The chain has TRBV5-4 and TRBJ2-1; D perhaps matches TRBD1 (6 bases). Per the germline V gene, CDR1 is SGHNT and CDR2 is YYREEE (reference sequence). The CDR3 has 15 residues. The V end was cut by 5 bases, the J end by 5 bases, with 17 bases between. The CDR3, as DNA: TGTGCCAGCAGTTACCCGGGACAAAGAAACAATGAGCAGTTCTTC. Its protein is CASSYPGQRNNEQFF.

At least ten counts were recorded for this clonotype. This CDR3 reads CASSLSPARLNEQFF. The CDR3 DNA sequence: TGTGCCAGCAGTTTATCTCCAGCGAGGCTTAATGAGCAGTTCTTC. The gene calls are TRBV27 and TRBJ2-1; no clear D. This CDR3 region has 15 residues. Trimming cost V 0 bases and J 7 bases, with 13 bases left between them. The germline V gene has CDR1 MNHEY and CDR2 SMNVEV (reference sequence).

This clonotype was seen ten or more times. DNA of the CDR3: TGTGCCAGCAGCTTAATCTCCCGGCTAGCGGGGCCCTACAATGAGCAGTTCTTC. It specifies CASSLISRLAGPYNEQFF. The V call is TRBV11-2, the J call TRBJ2-1, with TRBD2 identical over 9 bases. This CDR3 region has 18 residues. The J segment lost 2 bases and the V segment lost 2 bases, leaving 10 bases of the junction unmatched. Per germline, CDR1 SGHAT and CDR2 FQNNGV.

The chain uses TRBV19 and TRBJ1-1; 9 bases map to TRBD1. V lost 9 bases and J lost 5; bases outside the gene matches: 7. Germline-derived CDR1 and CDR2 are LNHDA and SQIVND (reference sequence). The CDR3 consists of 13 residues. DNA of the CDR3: TGTGCCAGCCCCGACAGGGGGATTACTGAAGCTTTCTTT. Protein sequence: CASPDRGITEAFF.

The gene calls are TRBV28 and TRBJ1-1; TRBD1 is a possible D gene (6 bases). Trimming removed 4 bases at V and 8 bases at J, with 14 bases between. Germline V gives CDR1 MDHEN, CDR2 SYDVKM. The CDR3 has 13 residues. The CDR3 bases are TGTGCCAGCAGTTCACTCGGGACAATAGAAGCTTTCTTT. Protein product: CASSSLGTIEAFF.

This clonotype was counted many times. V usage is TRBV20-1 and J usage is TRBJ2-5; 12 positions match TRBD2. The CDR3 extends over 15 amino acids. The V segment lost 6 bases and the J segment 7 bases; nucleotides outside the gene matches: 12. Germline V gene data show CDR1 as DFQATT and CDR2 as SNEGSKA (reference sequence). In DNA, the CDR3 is TGCAGTGCCGAGACTAGCGGGAGTTGGGGGGGGACCCAGTACTTC. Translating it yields CSAETSGSWGGTQYF.

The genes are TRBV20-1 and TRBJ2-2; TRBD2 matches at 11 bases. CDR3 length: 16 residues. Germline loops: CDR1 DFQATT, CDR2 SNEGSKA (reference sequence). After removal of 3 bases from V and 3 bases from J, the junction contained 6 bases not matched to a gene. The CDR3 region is CSASTSGRRHTGELFF. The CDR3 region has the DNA TGCAGTGCTAGTACTAGCGGGAGAAGGCACACCGGGGAGCTGTTTTTT.